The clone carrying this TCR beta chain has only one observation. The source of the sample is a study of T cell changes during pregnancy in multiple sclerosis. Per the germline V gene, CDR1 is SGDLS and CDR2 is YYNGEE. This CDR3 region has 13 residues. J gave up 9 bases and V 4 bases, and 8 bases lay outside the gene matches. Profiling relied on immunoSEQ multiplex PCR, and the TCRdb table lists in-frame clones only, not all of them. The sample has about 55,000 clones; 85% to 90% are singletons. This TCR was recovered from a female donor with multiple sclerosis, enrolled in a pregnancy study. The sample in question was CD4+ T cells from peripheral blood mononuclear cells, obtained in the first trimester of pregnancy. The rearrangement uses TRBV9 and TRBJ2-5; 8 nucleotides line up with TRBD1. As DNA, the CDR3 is TGTGCCAGCAGCCCCAGGGGGCAGTTTTCCCAGTACTTC. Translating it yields CASSPRGQFSQYF.